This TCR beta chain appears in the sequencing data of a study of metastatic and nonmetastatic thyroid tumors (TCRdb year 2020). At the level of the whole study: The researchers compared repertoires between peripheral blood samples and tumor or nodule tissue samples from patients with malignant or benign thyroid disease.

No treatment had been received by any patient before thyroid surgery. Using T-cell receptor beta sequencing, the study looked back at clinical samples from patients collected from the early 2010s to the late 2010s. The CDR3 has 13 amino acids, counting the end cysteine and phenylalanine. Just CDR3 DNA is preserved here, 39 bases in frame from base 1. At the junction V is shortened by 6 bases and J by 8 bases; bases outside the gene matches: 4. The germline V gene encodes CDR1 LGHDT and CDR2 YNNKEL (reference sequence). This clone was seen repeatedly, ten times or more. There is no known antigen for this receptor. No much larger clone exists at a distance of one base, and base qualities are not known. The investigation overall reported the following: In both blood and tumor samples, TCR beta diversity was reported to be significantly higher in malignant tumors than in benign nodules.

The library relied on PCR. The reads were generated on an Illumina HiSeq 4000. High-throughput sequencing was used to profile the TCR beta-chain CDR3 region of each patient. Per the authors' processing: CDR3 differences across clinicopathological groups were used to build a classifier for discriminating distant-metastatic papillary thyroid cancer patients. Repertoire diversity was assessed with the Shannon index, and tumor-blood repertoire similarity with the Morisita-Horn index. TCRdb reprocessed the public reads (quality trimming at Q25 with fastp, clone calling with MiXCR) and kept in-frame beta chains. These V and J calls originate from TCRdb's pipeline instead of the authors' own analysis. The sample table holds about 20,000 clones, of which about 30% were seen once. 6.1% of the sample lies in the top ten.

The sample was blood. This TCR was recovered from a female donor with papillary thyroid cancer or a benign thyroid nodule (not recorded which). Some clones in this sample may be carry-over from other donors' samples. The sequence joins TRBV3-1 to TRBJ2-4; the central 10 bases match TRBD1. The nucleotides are TGTGCCAGCAGAAGACAGGGGGCAGACATTCAGTACTTC. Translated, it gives CASRRQGADIQYF.